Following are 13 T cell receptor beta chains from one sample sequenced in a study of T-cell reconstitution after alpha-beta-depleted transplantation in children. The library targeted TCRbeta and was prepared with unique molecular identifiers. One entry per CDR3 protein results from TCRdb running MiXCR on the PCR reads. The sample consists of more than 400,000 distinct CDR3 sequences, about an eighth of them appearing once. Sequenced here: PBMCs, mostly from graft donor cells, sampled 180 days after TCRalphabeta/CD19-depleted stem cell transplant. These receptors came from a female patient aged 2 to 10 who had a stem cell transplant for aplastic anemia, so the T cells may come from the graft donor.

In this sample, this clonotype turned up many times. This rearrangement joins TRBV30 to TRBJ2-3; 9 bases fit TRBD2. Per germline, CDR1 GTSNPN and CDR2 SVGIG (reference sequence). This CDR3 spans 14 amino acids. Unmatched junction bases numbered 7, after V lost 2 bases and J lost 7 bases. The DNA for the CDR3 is TGTGCCTGGAGTATAGCGGGGGTACTGAATACGCAGTATTTT. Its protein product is CAWSIAGVLNTQYF.

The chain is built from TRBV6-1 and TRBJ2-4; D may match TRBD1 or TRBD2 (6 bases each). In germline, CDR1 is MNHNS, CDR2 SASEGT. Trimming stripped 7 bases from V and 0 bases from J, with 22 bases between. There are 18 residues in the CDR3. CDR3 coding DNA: TGTGCCAGCAAAATTTCCCTTTACAGGGACTCAGCCAAAAACATTCAGTACTTC. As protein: CASKISLYRDSAKNIQYF.

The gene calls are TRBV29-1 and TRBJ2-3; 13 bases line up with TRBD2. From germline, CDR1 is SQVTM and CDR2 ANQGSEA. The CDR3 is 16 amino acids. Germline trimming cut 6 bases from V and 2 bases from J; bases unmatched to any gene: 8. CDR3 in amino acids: CSVEGLAGQVTDTQYF. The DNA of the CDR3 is TGCAGCGTGGAGGGACTAGCGGGACAAGTCACAGATACGCAGTATTTT.

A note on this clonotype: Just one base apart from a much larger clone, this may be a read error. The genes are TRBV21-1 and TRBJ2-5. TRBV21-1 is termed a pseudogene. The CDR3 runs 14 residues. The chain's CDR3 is CARPAGRWCETQYF. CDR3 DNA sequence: TGTGCCAGACCAGCAGGGCGCTGGTGTGAGACCCAGTACTTC.

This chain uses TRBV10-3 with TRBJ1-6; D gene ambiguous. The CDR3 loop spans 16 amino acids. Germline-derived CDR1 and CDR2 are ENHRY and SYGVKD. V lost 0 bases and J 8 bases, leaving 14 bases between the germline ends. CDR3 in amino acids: CAISESTRESHSPLHF. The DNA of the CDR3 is TGTGCCATCAGTGAGTCGACACGGGAATCTCATTCACCCCTCCACTTT.

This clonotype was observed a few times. For the CDR3, the DNA is TGTGCCAGCAGTGAAAGGGTAGGGGGCACAGATACGCAGTATTTT. It specifies CASSERVGGTDTQYF. The chain uses TRBV6-4 and TRBJ2-3, with D possibly matching TRBD1 (5 bases). Germline V gene lookup returns CDR1 MRHNA and CDR2 SNTAGT. The CDR3 spans 15 residues. V was clipped by 3 bases and J by 1 base, with 11 bases between them.

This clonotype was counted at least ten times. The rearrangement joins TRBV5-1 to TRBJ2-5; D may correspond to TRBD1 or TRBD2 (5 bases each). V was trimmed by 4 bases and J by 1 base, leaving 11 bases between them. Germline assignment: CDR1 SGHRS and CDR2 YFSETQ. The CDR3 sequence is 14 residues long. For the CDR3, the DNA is TGCGCCAGCAGCCTGCTGGGGGTCCAAGAGACCCAGTACTTC. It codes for CASSLLGVQETQYF.

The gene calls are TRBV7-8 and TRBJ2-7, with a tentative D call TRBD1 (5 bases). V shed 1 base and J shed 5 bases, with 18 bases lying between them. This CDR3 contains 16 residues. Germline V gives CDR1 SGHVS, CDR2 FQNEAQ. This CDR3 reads CASSLVVWGGRDEQYF. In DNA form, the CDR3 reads TGTGCCAGCAGCTTAGTAGTATGGGGTGGCAGGGACGAGCAGTACTTC.

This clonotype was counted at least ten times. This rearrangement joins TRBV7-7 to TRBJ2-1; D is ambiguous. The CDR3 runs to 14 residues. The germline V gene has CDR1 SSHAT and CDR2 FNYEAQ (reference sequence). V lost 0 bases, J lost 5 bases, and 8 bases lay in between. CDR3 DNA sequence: TGTGCCAGCAGCTTAGCAGAAGGAGACAATGAGCAGTTCTTC. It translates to CASSLAEGDNEQFF.

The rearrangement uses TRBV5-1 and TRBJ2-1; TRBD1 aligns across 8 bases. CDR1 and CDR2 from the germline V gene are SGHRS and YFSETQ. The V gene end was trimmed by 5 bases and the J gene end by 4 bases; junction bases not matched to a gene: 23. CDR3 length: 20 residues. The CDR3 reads CASRRPRDRIPQRVYNEQFF. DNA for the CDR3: TGCGCCAGCAGGCGCCCTCGGGACAGGATTCCCCAGCGGGTGTACAATGAGCAGTTCTTC.

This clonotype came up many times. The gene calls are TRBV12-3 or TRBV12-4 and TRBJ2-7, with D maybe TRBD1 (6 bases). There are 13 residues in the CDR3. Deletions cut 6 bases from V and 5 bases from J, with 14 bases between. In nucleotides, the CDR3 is TGTGCCAGCAGCAAAAACAGGGTCCACGAGCAGTACTTC. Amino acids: CASSKNRVHEQYF.

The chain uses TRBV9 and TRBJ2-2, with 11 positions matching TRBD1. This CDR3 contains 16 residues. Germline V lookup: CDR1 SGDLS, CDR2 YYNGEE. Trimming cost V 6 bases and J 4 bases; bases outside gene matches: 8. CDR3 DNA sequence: TGTGCCAGCACCTGGACAGGGGGCGGTGTCACCGGGGAGCTGTTTTTT. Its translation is CASTWTGGGVTGELFF. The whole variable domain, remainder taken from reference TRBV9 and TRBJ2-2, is DSGVTQTPKHLITATGQRVTLRCSPRSGDLSVYWYQQSLDQGLQFLIQYYNGEERAKGNILERFSAQQFPDLHSELNLSSLELGDSALYFCASTWTGGGVTGELFFGEGSRLTVL.

For the CDR3, the DNA is TGTGCCAGCAGTTCCCCCCGGGCCTCCGGGGAGCCCGGGGAGCTGTTTTTT. Translated: CASSSPRASGEPGELFF. This rearrangement joins TRBV12-3 or TRBV12-4 to TRBJ2-2; D is perhaps TRBD2 (5 bases). Trimming removed 4 bases from V and 6 bases from J, with 21 bases in between. CDR3 length equals 17 residues.